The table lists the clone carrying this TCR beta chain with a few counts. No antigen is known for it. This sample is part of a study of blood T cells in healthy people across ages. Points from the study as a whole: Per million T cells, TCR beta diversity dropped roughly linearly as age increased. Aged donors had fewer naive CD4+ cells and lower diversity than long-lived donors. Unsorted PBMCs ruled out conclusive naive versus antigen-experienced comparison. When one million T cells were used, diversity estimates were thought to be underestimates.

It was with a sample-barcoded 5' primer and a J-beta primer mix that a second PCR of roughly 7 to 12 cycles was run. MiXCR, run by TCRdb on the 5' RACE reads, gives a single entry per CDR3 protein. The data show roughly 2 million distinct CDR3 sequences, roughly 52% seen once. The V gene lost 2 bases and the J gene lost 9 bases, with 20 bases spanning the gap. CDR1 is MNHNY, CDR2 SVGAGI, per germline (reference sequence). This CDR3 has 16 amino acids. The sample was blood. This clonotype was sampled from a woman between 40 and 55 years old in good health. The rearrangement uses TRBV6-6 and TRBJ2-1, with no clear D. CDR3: CASSYAHTRRPPEQFF. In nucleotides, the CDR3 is TGTGCCAGCAGTTACGCGCATACCCGAAGGCCGCCTGAGCAGTTCTTC.